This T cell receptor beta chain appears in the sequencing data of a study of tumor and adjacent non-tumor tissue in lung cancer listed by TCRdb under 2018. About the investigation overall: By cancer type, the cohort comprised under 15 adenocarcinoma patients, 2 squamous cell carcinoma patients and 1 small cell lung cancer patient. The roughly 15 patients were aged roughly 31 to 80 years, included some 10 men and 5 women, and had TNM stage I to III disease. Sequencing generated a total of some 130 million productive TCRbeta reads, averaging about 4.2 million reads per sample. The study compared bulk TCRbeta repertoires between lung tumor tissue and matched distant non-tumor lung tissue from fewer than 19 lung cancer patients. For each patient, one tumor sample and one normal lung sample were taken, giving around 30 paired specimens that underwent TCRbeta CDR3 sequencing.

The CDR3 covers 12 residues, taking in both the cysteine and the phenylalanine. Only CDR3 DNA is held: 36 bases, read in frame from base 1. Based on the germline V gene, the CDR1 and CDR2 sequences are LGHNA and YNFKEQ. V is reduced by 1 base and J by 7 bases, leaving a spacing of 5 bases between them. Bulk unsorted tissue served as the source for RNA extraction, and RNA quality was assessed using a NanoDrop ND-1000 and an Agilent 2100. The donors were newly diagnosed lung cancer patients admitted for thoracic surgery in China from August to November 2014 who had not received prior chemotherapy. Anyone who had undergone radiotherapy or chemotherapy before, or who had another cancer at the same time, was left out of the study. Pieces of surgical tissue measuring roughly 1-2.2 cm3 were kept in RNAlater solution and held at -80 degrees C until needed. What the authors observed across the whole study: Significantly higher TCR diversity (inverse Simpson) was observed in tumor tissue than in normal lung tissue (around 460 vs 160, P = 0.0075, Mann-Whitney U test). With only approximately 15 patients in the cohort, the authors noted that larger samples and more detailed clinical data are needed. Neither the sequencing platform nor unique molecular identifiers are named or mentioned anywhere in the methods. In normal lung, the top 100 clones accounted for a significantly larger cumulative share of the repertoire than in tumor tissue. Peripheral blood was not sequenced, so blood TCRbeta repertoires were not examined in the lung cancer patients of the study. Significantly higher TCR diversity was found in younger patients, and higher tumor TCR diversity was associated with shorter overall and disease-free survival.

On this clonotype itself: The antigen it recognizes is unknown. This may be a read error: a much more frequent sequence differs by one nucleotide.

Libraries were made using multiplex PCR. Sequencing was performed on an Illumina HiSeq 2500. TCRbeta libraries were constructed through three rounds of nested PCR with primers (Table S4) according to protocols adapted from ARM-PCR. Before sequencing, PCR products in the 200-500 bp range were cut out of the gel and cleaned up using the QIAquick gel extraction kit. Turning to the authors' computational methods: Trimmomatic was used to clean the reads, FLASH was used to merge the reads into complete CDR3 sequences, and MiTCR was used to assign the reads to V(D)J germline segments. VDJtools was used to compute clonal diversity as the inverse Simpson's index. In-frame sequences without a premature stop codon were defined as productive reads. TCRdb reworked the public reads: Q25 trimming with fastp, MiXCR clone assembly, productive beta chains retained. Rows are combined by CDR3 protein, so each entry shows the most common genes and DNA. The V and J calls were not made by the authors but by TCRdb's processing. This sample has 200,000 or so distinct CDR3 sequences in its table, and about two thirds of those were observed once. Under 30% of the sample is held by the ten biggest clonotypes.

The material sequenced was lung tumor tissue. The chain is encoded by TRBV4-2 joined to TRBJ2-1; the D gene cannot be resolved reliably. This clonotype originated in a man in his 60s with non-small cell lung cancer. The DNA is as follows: TGTGCCAGCAGCCAAGCCAATAATGAGCAGTTCTTC. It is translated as CASSQANNEQFF.